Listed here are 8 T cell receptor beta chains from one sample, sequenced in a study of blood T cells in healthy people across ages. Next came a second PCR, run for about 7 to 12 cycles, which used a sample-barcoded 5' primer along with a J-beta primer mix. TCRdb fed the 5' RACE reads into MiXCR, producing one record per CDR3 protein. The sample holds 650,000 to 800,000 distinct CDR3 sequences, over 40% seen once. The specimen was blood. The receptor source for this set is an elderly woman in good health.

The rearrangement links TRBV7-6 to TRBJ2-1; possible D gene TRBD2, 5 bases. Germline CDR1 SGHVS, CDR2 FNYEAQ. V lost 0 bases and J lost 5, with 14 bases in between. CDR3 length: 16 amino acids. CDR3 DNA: TGTGCCAGCAGCTTAGCCACTCCTGGCGGGCACAATGAGCAGTTCTTC. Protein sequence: CASSLATPGGHNEQFF.

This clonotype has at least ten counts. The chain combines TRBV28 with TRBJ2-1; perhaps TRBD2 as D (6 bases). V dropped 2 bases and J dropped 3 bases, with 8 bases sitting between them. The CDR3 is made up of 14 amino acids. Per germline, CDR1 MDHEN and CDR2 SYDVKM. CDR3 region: CASSLRLVYNEQFF. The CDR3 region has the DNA TGTGCCAGCAGTTTACGACTAGTCTACAATGAGCAGTTCTTC.

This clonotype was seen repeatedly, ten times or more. CDR3 DNA: TGTGCCAGCAGCTTGGTGAGACAGGATAATGAAAAACTGTTTTTT. It is translated as CASSLVRQDNEKLFF. The V call is TRBV5-5, the J call TRBJ1-4, with D tentatively TRBD1 (6 bases). Trimming took 0 bases from V and 4 from J, leaving 10 bases between them. CDR3 length equals 15 residues. Germline loops: CDR1 SGHKS, CDR2 YYEKEE (reference sequence).

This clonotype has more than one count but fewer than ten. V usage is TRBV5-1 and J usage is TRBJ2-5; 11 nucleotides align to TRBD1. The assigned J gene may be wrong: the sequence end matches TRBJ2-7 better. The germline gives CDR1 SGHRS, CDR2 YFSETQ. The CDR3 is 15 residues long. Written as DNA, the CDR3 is TGCGCCAGCAGCCCCTGGGGACAGGGGGTTTCCGAGCAGTACTTC. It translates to CASSPWGQGVSEQYF.

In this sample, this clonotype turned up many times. CDR3 region: CASSKGLATDTQYF. CDR3 in DNA: TGCGCCAGCAGCAAGGGACTAGCCACAGATACGCAGTATTTT. The rearrangement links TRBV5-1 to TRBJ2-3, with 9 bases lining up with TRBD2. Germline assignment: CDR1 SGHRS and CDR2 YFSETQ. CDR3 length equals 14 residues. The junction had 2 bases not matched to a gene; V was cut back by 4 bases and J by 2 bases. The full variable domain, with the rest looked up from reference TRBV5-1 and TRBJ2-3, is KAGVTQTPRYLIKTRGQQVTLSCSPISGHRSVSWYQQTPGQGLQFLFEYFSETQRNKGNFPGRFSGRQFSNSRSEMNVSTLELGDSALYLCASSKGLATDTQYFGPGTRLTVL.

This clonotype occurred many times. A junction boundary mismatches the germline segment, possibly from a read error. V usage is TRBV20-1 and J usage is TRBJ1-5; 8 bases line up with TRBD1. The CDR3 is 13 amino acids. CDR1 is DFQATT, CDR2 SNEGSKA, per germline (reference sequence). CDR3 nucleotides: TGCAGTGCTGGAGACAGGGGAGGCCAGCCCCAGCATTTT. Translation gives CSAGDRGGQPQHF.

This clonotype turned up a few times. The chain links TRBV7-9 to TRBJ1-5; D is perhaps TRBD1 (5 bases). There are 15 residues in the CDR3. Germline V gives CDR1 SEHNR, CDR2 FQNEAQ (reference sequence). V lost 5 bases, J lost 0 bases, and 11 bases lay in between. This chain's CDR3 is CASSLLGGSNQPQHF. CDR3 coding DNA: TGTGCCAGCAGCCTTTTGGGGGGTAGCAATCAGCCCCAGCATTTT.

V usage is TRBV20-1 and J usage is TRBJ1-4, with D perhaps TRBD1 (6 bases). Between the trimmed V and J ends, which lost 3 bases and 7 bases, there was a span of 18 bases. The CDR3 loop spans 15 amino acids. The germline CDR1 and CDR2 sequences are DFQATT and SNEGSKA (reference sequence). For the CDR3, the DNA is TGCAGTGCTAGTCAAAGTGGGGGGCGTGCTGAAAAACTGTTTTTT. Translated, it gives CSASQSGGRAEKLFF.